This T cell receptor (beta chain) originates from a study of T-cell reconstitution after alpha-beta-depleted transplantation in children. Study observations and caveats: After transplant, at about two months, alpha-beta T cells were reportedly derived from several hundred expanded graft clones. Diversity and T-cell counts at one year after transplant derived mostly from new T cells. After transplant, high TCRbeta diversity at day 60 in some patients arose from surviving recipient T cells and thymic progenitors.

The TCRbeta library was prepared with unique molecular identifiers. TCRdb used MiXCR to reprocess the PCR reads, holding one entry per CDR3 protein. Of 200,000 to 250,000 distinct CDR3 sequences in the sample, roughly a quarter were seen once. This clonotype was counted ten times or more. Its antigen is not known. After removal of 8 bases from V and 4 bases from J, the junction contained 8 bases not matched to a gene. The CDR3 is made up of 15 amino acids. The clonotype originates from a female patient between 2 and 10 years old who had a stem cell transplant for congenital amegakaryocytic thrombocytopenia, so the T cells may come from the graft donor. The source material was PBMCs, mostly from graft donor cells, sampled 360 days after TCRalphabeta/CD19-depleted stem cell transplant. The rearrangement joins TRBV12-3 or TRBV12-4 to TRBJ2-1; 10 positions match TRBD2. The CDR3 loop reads CASGISGRSYNEQFF. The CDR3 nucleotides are TGTGCCAGCGGGATTAGCGGGAGGAGTTACAATGAGCAGTTCTTC.